One T cell receptor beta chain is described in this entry. The antigen is undetermined. Germline CDR1 and CDR2: MNHEY and SMNVEV (reference sequence). J lost 4 bases, V lost 7 bases, and 11 bases had no gene match. This CDR3 contains 16 residues. This record comes from a study of OX40 agonist ivuxolimab in advanced cancers. At the level of the study: Prior therapy, whether anti-PD-1, anti-PD-L1 or anti-CTLA-4, was allowed, and about 40% had some.

The study, taken as a whole, reports: There was clonal expansion of CD4+ and CD8+ blood T cells by week 6 at 0.1 to 3.0 mg/kg. The work left the antigen specificity of expanded peripheral T cells undetermined.

The data were produced by immunoSEQ multiplex PCR, yet TCRdb's version contains in-frame clones alone and is incomplete. Of thousands of clones listed, around 90% are singletons. This sequence was found in an adult with an advanced solid tumor such as melanoma, head and neck, liver or kidney cancer. This chain joins TRBV27 and TRBJ2-1; 9 nucleotides line up with TRBD2. The sequenced sample was CD4+ or CD8+ T cells sorted from blood, obtained in a trial of the OX40 agonist ivuxolimab. The CDR3 sequence: CASTLGPSGMYNEQFF. Here the CDR3 DNA reads TGTGCCAGCACCTTAGGGCCTAGCGGGATGTACAATGAGCAGTTCTTC.